The 17 T cell receptor beta chains below were found in one sample sequenced in a study of blood T cell repertoires in COVID-19. Sequenced by immunoSEQ multiplex PCR; TCRdb stores in-frame clones only, minus some. Among approximately 60,000 clones listed, more than 65% were seen once. The sample comprised peripheral blood. The receptor set was obtained from a human donor in a cohort sampled during active COVID-19.

This sequence joins TRBV4-3 and TRBJ2-1, with TRBD2 matching 7 bases. After removal of 4 bases from V and 10 bases from J, the junction contained 13 bases not matched to a gene. There are 15 residues in the CDR3. Germline CDR1 reads LGHNA; CDR2 reads YSLEER. CDR3 bases: TGCGCCAGCAGCCGGGAGGGTGGGATAGTCGGGGAGCAGTTCTTC. Translating gives CASSREGGIVGEQFF.

This rearrangement joins TRBV27 to TRBJ1-5; D may be TRBD1 (6 bases). Germline assignment: CDR1 MNHEY and CDR2 SMNVEV (reference sequence). The CDR3 is made up of 14 amino acids. Trimming cost V 5 bases and J 2 bases, with 10 bases left between them. CDR3: CASSQGHGNQPQHF. The CDR3 DNA is TGTGCCAGCAGTCAGGGACACGGCAATCAGCCCCAGCATTTT.

The chain couples TRBV4-2 to TRBJ2-5; D is uncertain. Germline V gene sequence: CDR1 LGHNA, CDR2 YNFKEQ. This CDR3 contains 16 residues. The ends were cut back, 0 bases at V and 1 base at J, with 12 bases in the middle. The CDR3: CASSQDPLPTQETQYF. The CDR3 DNA sequence: TGTGCCAGCAGCCAAGATCCGCTACCAACCCAAGAGACCCAGTACTTC.

The gene calls are TRBV5-1 and TRBJ1-1, with no clear D. V shed 5 bases and J shed 4 bases, with 24 bases lying between them. Germline V gives CDR1 SGHRS, CDR2 YFSETQ. The CDR3 consists of 17 residues. CDR3 coding DNA: TGCGCCAGCAGTTTTGTGGGAGCCCGGGGTATTAGCACTGAAGCTTTCTTT. This encodes CASSFVGARGISTEAFF.

The chain employs TRBV10-3 and TRBJ2-5, with TRBD2 identical over 11 bases. CDR1 and CDR2 (germline): ENHRY, SYGVKD. The V and J ends lost 3 bases and 2 bases, in that order; junction bases with no gene match: 2. The CDR3 has 15 amino acids. The CDR3 DNA reads as TGTGCCATCAGTGACTTAGCGGGGGGGCAAGAGACCCAGTACTTC. Protein: CAISDLAGGQETQYF.

The V call is TRBV9, the J call TRBJ2-3; 12 positions agree with TRBD2. The CDR3 contains 16 residues. CDR1 SGDLS and CDR2 YYNGEE come from the germline V gene. The trim removed 1 base at V and 7 bases at J, leaving 7 bases unmatched. The CDR3 nucleotides read TGTGCCAGCAGCGTATCTAGCGGGGGGGGACGATATACGCAGTATTTT. Protein product: CASSVSSGGGRYTQYF.

Comments on this clone: The conserved closing phenylalanine or tryptophan is absent in this CDR3, likely reflecting a read error. No DNA is shown, since the ends of the CDR3 on it are uncertain; the CDR3 is the one TCRdb lists. This chain joins TRBV3-1 (or the pseudogene TRBV3-2) and TRBJ1-4. The CDR3 length is 9 residues, termini included. Germline CDR1 reads LGHDT; CDR2 reads YNNKEL (reference sequence). The CDR3 here is CASSQGREM.

V is TRBV7-9 and J is TRBJ2-5, with a possible D match to TRBD2 (6 bases). This CDR3 contains 13 residues. Looked up from germline, CDR1 is SEHNR and CDR2 is FQNEAQ (reference sequence). Between the trimmed V and J ends, which lost 6 bases and 4 bases, there was a span of 12 bases. DNA of the CDR3: TGTGCCAGCAGTCCCGGGGGTCCAGAGACCCAGTACTTC. It yields the protein CASSPGGPETQYF. The full variable domain, in which reference TRBV7-9 and TRBJ2-5 provide the parts outside the CDR3, is DTGVSQNPRHKITKRGQNVTFRCDPISEHNRLYWYRQTLGQGPEFLTYFQNEAQLEKSRLLSDRFSAERPKGSFSTLEIQRTEQGDSAMYLCASSPGGPETQYFGPGTRLLVL.

A single count supports this clone. This chain uses TRBV6-1 with TRBJ2-3; D might be TRBD1 (6 bases). Between the trimmed V and J ends, which lost 0 bases and 5 bases, there was a span of 18 bases. The germline CDR1 and CDR2 sequences are MNHNS and SASEGT. This CDR3 is 17 amino acids long. The CDR3 DNA follows: TGTGCCAGCAGTGAAGCGCTTCCAGGGAAGGGGGTAGATACGCAGTATTTT. Its protein is CASSEALPGKGVDTQYF.

This clone was counted between two and nine times. The chain recombines TRBV7-6 with TRBJ1-1; 7 nucleotides align to TRBD1. The V segment lost 5 bases and the J segment 0 bases; nucleotides outside the gene matches: 6. This CDR3 spans 15 amino acids. Germline V gives CDR1 SGHVS, CDR2 FNYEAQ. The CDR3 coding sequence is TGTGCCAGCAGCCGTAGGACAGGTTTGAACACTGAAGCTTTCTTT. Translated, it gives CASSRRTGLNTEAFF. The full variable domain, its missing parts supplied by reference TRBV7-6 and TRBJ1-1, is GAGVSQSPRYKVTKRGQDVALRCDPISGHVSLYWYRQALGQGPEFLTYFNYEAQQDKSGLPNDRFSAERPEGSISTLTIQRTEQRDSAMYRCASSRRTGLNTEAFFGQGTRLTVV.

The V and J genes are TRBV9 and TRBJ2-3, with a weak D call TRBD2 (6 bases). The CDR3 is 13 residues long. V was shortened by 0 bases and J by 4 bases, with 6 bases between the two germline ends. In germline, CDR1 is SGDLS, CDR2 YYNGEE. The CDR3 bases are TGTGCCAGCAGCGTAGCGGGGGCAGATACGCAGTATTTT. Translation: CASSVAGADTQYF.

The J gene is TRBJ1-2, the V gene TRBV3-1 (or the pseudogene TRBV3-2); 9 nucleotides line up with TRBD1. V lost 4 bases to trimming and J lost 7 bases; unmatched junction nucleotides: 13. The CDR3 is 16 residues long. CDR1 is LGHDT and CDR2 is YNNKEL in the germline V gene (reference sequence). CDR3 nucleotides: TGTGCCAGCAGCCCCAGAGGAGGGACAGGGTCCGCTGGCTACACCTTC. Protein: CASSPRGGTGSAGYTF.

The V gene is TRBV2, the J gene TRBJ1-3, with a tentative D call TRBD1 (6 bases). Germline CDR1 SNHLY, CDR2 FYNNEI. Deletions cut 2 bases from V and 0 bases from J, with 17 bases between. The CDR3 sequence is 18 residues long. This CDR3 reads CASSERTRGGRSGNTIYF. The CDR3 DNA is TGTGCCAGCAGTGAAAGGACGCGAGGGGGACGCTCTGGAAACACCATATATTTT.

This sequence joins TRBV28 and TRBJ2-7; perhaps TRBD2 as D (6 bases). V lost 2 bases and J lost 12, with 14 bases in between. Germline-derived CDR1 and CDR2 are MDHEN and SYDVKM. The CDR3 is made up of 12 amino acids. In DNA form, the CDR3 reads TGTGCCAGCAGTTTAGGAGGGACCCCGGGGTACTTC. Translation: CASSLGGTPGYF.

The rearrangement links TRBV7-2 to TRBJ2-3; possibly TRBD2 for D (5 bases). CDR3 length equals 15 residues. Trimming took off 5 bases at V and 0 bases at J, with 12 bases between the two ends. CDR1 and CDR2 (germline): SGHTA, FQGNSA. The chain's CDR3 is CASSPSSGSTDTQYF. The DNA for the CDR3 is TGTGCCAGCAGCCCCTCCAGCGGTAGCACAGATACGCAGTATTTT.

This clone was detected many times. The gene calls are TRBV25-1 and TRBJ2-3; 9 positions agree with TRBD1. Germline CDR1 reads MGHDK; CDR2 reads SYGVNS. With 8 bases clipped from V and 6 bases from J, the junction kept 9 bases outside the gene matches. There are 14 residues in the CDR3. The CDR3 DNA reads TGTGCCAGCCGCTGGGGGACAGGGTTGGATACGCAGTATTTT. Encoded protein: CASRWGTGLDTQYF.

The chain carries TRBV5-1 and TRBJ1-2; TRBD1 matches at 7 bases. Germline CDR1 SGHRS, CDR2 YFSETQ. The CDR3 runs 14 residues. The V segment lost 3 bases and the J segment 2 bases; nucleotides outside the gene matches: 4. CDR3 amino acids: CASSSVDRNYGYTF. DNA for the CDR3: TGCGCCAGCAGCTCGGTGGACAGGAACTATGGCTACACCTTC.